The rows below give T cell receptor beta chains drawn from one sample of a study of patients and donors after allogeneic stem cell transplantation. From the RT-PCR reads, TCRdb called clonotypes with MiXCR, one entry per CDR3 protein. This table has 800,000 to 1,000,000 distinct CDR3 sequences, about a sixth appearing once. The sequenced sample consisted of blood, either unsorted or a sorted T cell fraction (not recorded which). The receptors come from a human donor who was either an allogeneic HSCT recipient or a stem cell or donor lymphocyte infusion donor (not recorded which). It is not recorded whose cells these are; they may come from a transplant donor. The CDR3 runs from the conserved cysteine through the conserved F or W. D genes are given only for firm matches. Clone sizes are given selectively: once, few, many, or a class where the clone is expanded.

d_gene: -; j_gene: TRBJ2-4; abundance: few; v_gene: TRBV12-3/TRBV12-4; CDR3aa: CASSADLLAKNIQYF; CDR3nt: TGTGCCAGCAGCGCCGACCTGTTAGCCAAAAACATTCAGTACTTC
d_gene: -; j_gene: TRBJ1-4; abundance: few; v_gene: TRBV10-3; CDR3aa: CAISESRNEKLFF; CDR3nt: TGTGCCATCAGTGAAAGCCGTAATGAAAAACTGTTTTTT
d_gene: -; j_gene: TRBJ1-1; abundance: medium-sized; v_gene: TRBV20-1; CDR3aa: CSAKRGPEAFF; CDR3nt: TGCAGTGCTAAGAGGGGACCTGAAGCTTTCTTT
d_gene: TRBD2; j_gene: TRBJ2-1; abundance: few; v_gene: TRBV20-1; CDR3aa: CSARTGKSGGINEQFF; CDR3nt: TGCAGTGCTAGAACCGGTAAAAGCGGGGGGATTAATGAGCAGTTCTTC
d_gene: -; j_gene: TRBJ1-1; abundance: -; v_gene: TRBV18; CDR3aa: CASSPPTGLDTEAFF; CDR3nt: TGTGCCAGCTCACCACCGACAGGTTTGGACACTGAAGCTTTCTTT
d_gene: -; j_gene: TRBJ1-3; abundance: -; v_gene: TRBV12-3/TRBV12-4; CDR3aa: CASSLTSSGNTIYF; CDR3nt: TGTGCCAGCAGTCTTACTAGCTCTGGAAACACCATATATTTT
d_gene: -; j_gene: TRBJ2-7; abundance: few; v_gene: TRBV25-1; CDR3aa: CASSVSRDGGHEQYF; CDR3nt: TGTGCCAGCAGTGTGAGTCGGGACGGAGGACACGAGCAGTACTTC
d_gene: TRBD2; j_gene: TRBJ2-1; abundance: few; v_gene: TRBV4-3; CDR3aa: CASSRSLAGVTNEQFF; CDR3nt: TGCGCCAGCAGCCGCTCTCTAGCGGGGGTTACCAATGAGCAGTTCTTC
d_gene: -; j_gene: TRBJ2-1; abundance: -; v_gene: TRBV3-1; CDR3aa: CASSPPREGTNEQFF; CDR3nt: TGTGCCAGCAGCCCTCCGCGGGAAGGGACCAATGAGCAGTTCTTC
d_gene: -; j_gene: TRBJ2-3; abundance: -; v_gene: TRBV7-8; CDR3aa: CASSLVIEGTDTQYF; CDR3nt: TGTGCCAGCAGCTTAGTAATTGAGGGCACAGATACGCAGTATTTT
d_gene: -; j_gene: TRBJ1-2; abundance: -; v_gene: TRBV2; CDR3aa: CASSTGHGYTF; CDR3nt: TGTGCCAGCAGTACGGGTCATGGCTACACCTTC
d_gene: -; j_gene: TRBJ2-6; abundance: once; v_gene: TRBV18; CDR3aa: CASSPLEGSGHVLTF; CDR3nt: TGTGCCAGCTCACCACTTGAGGGATCGGGCCACGTCCTGACTTTC
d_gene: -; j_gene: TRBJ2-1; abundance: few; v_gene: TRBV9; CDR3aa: CASRRDNSYNEQFF; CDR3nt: TGTGCCAGCAGACGGGACAACTCCTACAATGAGCAGTTCTTC
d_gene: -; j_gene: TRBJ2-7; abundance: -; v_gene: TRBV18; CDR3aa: CASSPPGRLPTYEQYF; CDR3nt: TGTGCCAGCTCACCACCGGGACGCCTACCAACCTACGAGCAGTACTTC
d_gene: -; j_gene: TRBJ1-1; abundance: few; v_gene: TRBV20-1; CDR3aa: CSASSLTGNTEAFF; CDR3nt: TGCAGTGCTAGCTCCCTCACAGGGAACACTGAAGCTTTCTTT
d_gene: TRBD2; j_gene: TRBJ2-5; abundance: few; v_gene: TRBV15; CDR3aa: CATSREIKRGTQETQYF; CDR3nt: TGTGCCACCAGCAGAGAGATTAAGCGGGGGACGCAAGAGACCCAGTACTTC
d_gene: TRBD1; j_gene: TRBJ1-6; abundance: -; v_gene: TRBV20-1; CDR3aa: CSARRQGSGSYNSPLHF; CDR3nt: TGCAGTGCTAGAAGACAGGGTTCGGGCTCCTATAATTCACCCCTCCACTTT
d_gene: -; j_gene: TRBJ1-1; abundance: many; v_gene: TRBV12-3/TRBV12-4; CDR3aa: CASSFAHTGAFF; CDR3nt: TGTGCCAGCAGTTTCGCCCACACCGGAGCTTTCTTT
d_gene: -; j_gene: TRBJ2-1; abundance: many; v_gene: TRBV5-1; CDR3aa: CASSLAPAAPSEQFF; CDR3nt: TGCGCCAGCAGTTTAGCGCCGGCGGCCCCAAGTGAGCAGTTCTTC
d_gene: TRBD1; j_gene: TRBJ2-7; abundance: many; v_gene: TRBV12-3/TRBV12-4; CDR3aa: CASSLGGTDYEQYF; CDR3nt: TGTGCCAGCAGTTTAGGGGGGACAGACTACGAGCAGTACTTC
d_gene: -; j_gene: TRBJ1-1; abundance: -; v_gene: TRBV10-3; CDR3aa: CAIIVNSVPNEAFF; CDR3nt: TGTGCCATCATTGTGAATTCGGTCCCCAATGAAGCTTTCTTT
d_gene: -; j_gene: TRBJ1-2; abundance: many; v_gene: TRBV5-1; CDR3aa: CASSLDRAGDGYTF; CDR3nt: TGCGCCAGCAGCTTGGACCGGGCGGGGGATGGCTACACCTTC
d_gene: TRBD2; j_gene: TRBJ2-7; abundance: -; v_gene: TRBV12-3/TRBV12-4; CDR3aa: CASRYGLAGTYEQYF; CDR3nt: TGTGCCAGCAGGTATGGACTAGCGGGGACCTACGAGCAGTACTTC
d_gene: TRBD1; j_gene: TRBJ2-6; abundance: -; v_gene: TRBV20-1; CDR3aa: CSARGTGGKSGANVLTF; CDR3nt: TGCAGTGCTAGGGGGACAGGGGGCAAGTCTGGGGCCAACGTCCTGACTTTC
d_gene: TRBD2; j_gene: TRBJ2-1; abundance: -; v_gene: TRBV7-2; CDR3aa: CASSLRASGVVNEQFF; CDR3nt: TGTGCCAGCAGCCTGCGGGCTAGCGGGGTTGTCAATGAGCAGTTCTTC
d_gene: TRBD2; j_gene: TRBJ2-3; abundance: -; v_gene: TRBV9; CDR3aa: CASSGLTGLATDTQYF; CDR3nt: TGTGCCAGCAGCGGGCTGACGGGACTAGCGACCGATACGCAGTATTTT
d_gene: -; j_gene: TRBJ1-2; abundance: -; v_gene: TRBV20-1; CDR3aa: CSAREDRANYGYTF; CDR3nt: TGCAGTGCTAGAGAGGACCGAGCTAACTATGGCTACACCTTC
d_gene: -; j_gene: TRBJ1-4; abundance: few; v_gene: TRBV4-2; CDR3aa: CASSPGGTNEKLFF; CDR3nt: TGTGCCAGCAGCCCCGGAGGAACTAATGAAAAACTGTTTTTT
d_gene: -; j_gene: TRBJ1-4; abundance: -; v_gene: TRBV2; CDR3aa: CASSDRRGEKLFF; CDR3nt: TGTGCCAGCAGTGACAGGAGGGGAGAAAAACTGTTTTTT
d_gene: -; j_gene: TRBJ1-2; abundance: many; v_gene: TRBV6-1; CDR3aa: CASSRQVSNYGYTF; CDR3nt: TGTGCCAGCAGCCGACAGGTTTCTAACTATGGCTACACCTTC